This TCR beta chain was obtained from a study of OX40 agonist ivuxolimab in advanced cancers. In the study overall: The costimulatory receptor OX40 (CD134) was targeted by ivuxolimab, a fully human IgG2 agonistic monoclonal antibody. Intravenous ivuxolimab was administered to patients every 2 weeks at six dose levels: 0.01, 0.1, 0.3, 1.5, 3 and 10 mg/kg. Of the approximately 54 dose-escalation patients, hepatocellular carcinoma was present in about 20, melanoma in approximately 15, renal cell carcinoma in 9 and head and neck cancer in 9. A male proportion of 75% to 85% and a mean age of around 60 years, ranging from about 23 to 79, were recorded for the dose-escalation cohort. Patients were allowed to have had prior anti-PD-1, anti-PD-L1 or anti-CTLA-4 therapy, and 40% of the dose-escalation patients had previously received checkpoint inhibitors. Partial responses occurred in three dose-escalation patients, of whom one had hepatocellular carcinoma and two had cutaneous melanoma. Peripheral TCRbeta sequencing aimed to test whether ivuxolimab altered TCR sequence diversity and caused clonal T-cell expansion. The paper covers the monotherapy dose-escalation part of the phase I ivuxolimab trial, which included N of about 50 patients. Points the paper makes about the study in general: At doses of 0.1 to 3.0 mg/kg, clonal expansion of both CD4+ and CD8+ blood T cells was observed from baseline to week 6. The antigen specificity of the peripheral T cells that underwent clonal expansion was not determined. Low levels of normalized T-cell clonal expansion were also seen in some patients who did not respond. After ivuxolimab, more expanded clones were found on average in CD8+ T cells than in CD4+ T cells. In partial responders in the 0.1-3.0 mg/kg groups, normalized peripheral clonal expansion was found to be among the lowest, especially among CD8+ T cells.

This clone was seen only a few times. What antigen it recognizes has not been identified. Per-base quality was not reported, and no clone a single base away is much larger than it. The trial excluded patients who had a history of autoimmune disease or were on systemic immunosuppression. In every dose cohort, peripheral blood was drawn for TCR sequencing at baseline, cycle 4 day 1, and cycle 7 day 1. The samples were taken from a phase I, first-in-human, multicenter, open-label dose-escalation trial of ivuxolimab. Adults with locally advanced or metastatic head and neck squamous cell, hepatocellular, melanoma or renal cell carcinoma were enrolled in the trial. Before TCR sequencing, CD4+ T cells and CD8+ T cells from peripheral blood were sorted into separate populations. CDR1 and CDR2 are drawn from the germline V gene (reference sequence): LNHDA, SQIVND. The CDR3 measures 15 amino acids from cysteine to phenylalanine. Only the CDR3 part of the read is kept: 45 bases, read in frame from the first base. V lost 0 bases and J lost 3 bases, and the count of bases not matched to a germline gene is 3.

Genomic DNA was extracted from sorted cells for sequencing of the TCRbeta CDR3 region. The immunoSEQ Assay was used to sequence the TCRbeta CDR3 regions. The table comes from immuneACCESS by way of TCRdb, which keeps in-frame sequences with V and J called. Part of the clones is missing from these tables; in studies checked, under half for an unresolved V gene and the rest for unknown reasons. A total of tens of thousands of clones appear in this sample, about nine tenths of them only once. The ten largest clones take up 1.8% of the sample. The chain uses TRBV19 and TRBJ2-5; the central 8 bases match TRBD1. The receptor was derived from an adult with an advanced solid tumor such as melanoma, head and neck, liver or kidney cancer. The sequenced sample was CD4+ or CD8+ T cells sorted from blood, obtained in a trial of the OX40 agonist ivuxolimab. The CDR3 region: CASSIERTGKETQYF. Read as DNA, the sequence is TGTGCCAGTAGTATAGAACGGACAGGGAAAGAGACCCAGTACTTC.